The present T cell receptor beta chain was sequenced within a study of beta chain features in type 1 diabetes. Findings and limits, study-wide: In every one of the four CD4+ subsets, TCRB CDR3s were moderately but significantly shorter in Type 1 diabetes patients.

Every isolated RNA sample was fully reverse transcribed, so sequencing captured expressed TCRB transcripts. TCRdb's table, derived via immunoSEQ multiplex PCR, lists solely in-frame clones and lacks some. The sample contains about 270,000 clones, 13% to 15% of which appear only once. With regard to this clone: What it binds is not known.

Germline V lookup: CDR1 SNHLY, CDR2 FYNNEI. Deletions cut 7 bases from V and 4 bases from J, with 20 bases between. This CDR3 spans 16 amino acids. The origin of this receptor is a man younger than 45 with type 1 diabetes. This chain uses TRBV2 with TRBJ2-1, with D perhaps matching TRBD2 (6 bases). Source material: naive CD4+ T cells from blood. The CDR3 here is CASKEGLGTAYNEQFF. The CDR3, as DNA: TGTGCCAGCAAAGAGGGACTCGGGACGGCGTACAATGAGCAGTTCTTC.